The sequence of this TCR beta chain was determined in a study of T cells in Graves' hyperthyroidism and ophthalmopathy. Germline CDR1 is DFQATT and CDR2 is SNEGSKA (reference sequence). The germline V and J ends were trimmed by 0 bases and 4 bases, with 14 bases remaining between them. There are 15 residues in the CDR3. The investigators amplified TCR beta CDR3 regions from RNA transcripts. Carried out on the TCR CDR3, a first-round RT-PCR used the HTBI primer set. TCRdb independently ran MiXCR on the multiplex PCR reads; one entry per CDR3 protein. This table has about 380,000 distinct CDR3 sequences, approximately 13% appearing once. The study excluded patients with uncontrolled infection, other autoimmune disease, pregnancy or lactation. The sample holds many counts of this clonotype.

V and J are TRBV20-1 and TRBJ2-3; D perhaps matches TRBD2 (5 bases). This TCR came from a man aged 25-40 years with Graves' hyperthyroidism that later progressed to Graves' ophthalmopathy. Sequenced: blood. CDR3 region: CSARDPREGADTQYF. CDR3 bases: TGCAGTGCTAGAGATCCGAGGGAAGGAGCAGATACGCAGTATTTT.